What follows are 5 T cell receptor beta chains derived from one specimen sequenced in a study of tumor-infiltrating lymphocytes in primary liver carcinoma. The tissue used was unsorted bulk material of about 19-30 mg. RNA and DNA were co-extracted from it with the AllPrep DNA/RNA mini kit. Total RNA (roughly 530 ng) served as template for TCR beta cDNA synthesis primed by a constant-region primer. Libraries for TCR beta were built through three nested multiplex PCR rounds, which together made up a slightly modified ARM-PCR procedure. Researchers ran the first two PCR rounds for roughly 11 cycles each with TRBV1-TRBV30 forward primers and a C-beta reverse primer. TCRdb processed the multiplex PCR reads anew with MiXCR; each CDR3 protein has one entry. The repertoire holds roughly 50,000 distinct CDR3 sequences, with around three quarters as singletons. The sequenced sample consisted of liver tumor tissue from sampling region 2. The subset was: tumor region T2, inferior pole. Receptors were obtained from a man in his forties or fifties with primary liver carcinoma and hepatitis B virus infection.

Points on this clonotype: Mismatch with germline at one junction end may stem from a read error. This rearrangement joins TRBV6-5 to TRBJ2-5; D unclear. This CDR3 has 13 residues. Germline loops: CDR1 MNHEY, CDR2 SVGAGI. For the CDR3, the DNA is TGTGTCAGCAATAATGGCAGTCAAGAGACCCAGTACTTC. Amino acids: CVSNNGSQETQYF.

The sample holds one count of this clonotype. An end of the junction differs from the germline gene, which may be a read error. The chain has TRBV5-5 and TRBJ1-1; D unresolved. The CDR3 sequence is 12 residues long. Looked up from germline, CDR1 is SGHKS and CDR2 is YYEKEE (reference sequence). The CDR3 DNA reads as TGCGCCAGCAGCAGGAGGGACACTGAAGCTTTCTTT. Translated, it gives CASSRRDTEAFF.

As concerns this clonotype: One end of the junction varies from germline; a read error may be responsible. The rearrangement uses TRBV4-1 and TRBJ2-6; unclear D gene. CDR3 size: 17 residues. The V gene's germline CDR1 is MGHRA and CDR2 YSYEKL. The CDR3 spells CTSSQLREATGANVLTF. Here the CDR3 DNA reads TGCACCAGCAGCCAGCTACGAGAGGCTACTGGGGCCAACGTCCTGACTTTC.

On this clonotype itself: Without the conserved terminal phenylalanine or tryptophan, this CDR3 likely stems from a read error. This rearrangement joins TRBV6-1 to TRBJ2-7; unclear D gene. The V gene's germline CDR1 is MNHNS and CDR2 SASEGT. The length of the CDR3 is 13 residues. CDR3 coding DNA: TGTGCCAGTAGTGTAGGGCCCTCAGGCGAGCAGTACCTC. Its protein is CASSVGPSGEQYL.

Concerning this clonotype itself: A much larger clone is a single base away; this may be a read error. The chain links TRBV28 to TRBJ1-1; no firm D call. This CDR3 is 17 amino acids long. Germline values: CDR1 MDHEN, CDR2 SYDVKM. DNA for the CDR3: TGTGCCAACAGTCCTACCCTGACGGGGTTGACTATCACTGAAGCTTTCTTT. Its translation is CANSPTLTGLTITEAFF.